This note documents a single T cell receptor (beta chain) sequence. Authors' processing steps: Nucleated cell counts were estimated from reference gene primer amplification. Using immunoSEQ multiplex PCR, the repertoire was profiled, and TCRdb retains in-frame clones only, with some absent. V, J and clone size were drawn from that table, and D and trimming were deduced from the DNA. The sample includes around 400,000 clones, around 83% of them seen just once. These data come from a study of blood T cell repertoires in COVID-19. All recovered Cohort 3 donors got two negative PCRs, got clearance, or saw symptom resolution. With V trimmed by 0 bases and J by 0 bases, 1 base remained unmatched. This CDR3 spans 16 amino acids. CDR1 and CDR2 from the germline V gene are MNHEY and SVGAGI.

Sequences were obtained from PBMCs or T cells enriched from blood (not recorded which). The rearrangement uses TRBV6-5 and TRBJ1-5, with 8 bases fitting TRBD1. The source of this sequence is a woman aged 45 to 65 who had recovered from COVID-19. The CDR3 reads CASSYSGQGSNQPQHF. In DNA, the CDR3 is TGTGCCAGCAGTTACTCCGGACAGGGTAGCAATCAGCCCCAGCATTTT.